The 11 T cell receptor beta chains given below trace back to one sample, sequenced in a study of vaccination and CD4 T cells after COVID-19. TCRdb used MiXCR to reprocess the PCR reads, holding one entry per CDR3 protein. The sample holds 25,000 to 30,000 distinct CDR3 sequences; 51% are singletons and the top ten take around 6%. The time point: late sampling 161 to 241 days after vaccination in three convalescent patients. The specimen comprised CD4+ T cells from blood, sampled about 7 months after SARS-CoV-2 vaccination. Receptor source: a human donor who had recovered from COVID-19.

The sample holds one count of this clonotype. The chain combines TRBV18 with TRBJ2-5; D is ambiguous. CDR1 and CDR2 (germline): KGHSH, LQKENI. CDR3 size: 16 residues. The V end lost 2 bases, the J end lost 2 bases, and 15 bases lay between the germline ends. In nucleotides, the CDR3 is TGTGCCAGCTCACCAGCGGCAGAGAGACGACAAGAGACCCAGTACTTC. It codes for CASSPAAERRQETQYF.

The J gene is TRBJ2-1, the V gene TRBV20-1; 8 nucleotides align to TRBD2. Germline CDR1 reads DFQATT; CDR2 reads SNEGSKA (reference sequence). The V segment lost 3 bases and the J segment 4 bases; nucleotides outside the gene matches: 8. The CDR3 is 15 amino acids. CDR3 amino acids: CSASRVAGWYNEQFF. In nucleotides, the CDR3 is TGCAGTGCTAGCCGCGTAGCGGGATGGTACAATGAGCAGTTCTTC.

This clonotype was seen just once. V gene TRBV10-1 combines with J gene TRBJ2-1; maybe TRBD1 (6 bases). V lost 3 bases to trimming and J lost 6 bases, with 18 bases between them. Germline CDR1 is WNHNN and CDR2 is SYGVQD (reference sequence). The CDR3 is 16 amino acids. The DNA of the CDR3 is TGCGCCAGCAGTGAAATGGGGCAGGGGCAAGGCAATGAGCAGTTCTTC. Amino acid sequence: CASSEMGQGQGNEQFF.

The chain links TRBV7-2 to TRBJ2-5; 7 nucleotides line up with TRBD2. Germline CDR1 and CDR2: SGHTA and FQGNSA. CDR3 length: 16 residues. Trimming cost V 5 bases and J 1 base; bases outside gene matches: 10. The CDR3 region has the DNA TGTGCCAGCAGCCCCCAGGGAGCGGGGACCCAAGAGACCCAGTACTTC. Translation: CASSPQGAGTQETQYF. Full variable domain (outside the CDR3, taken from reference TRBV7-2 and TRBJ2-5): GAGVSQSPSNKVTEKGKDVELRCDPISGHTALYWYRQSLGQGLEFLIYFQGNSAPDKSGLPSDRFSAERTGGSVSTLTIQRTQQEDSAVYLCASSPQGAGTQETQYFGPGTRLLVL.

This sequence joins TRBV7-3 and TRBJ2-1, with TRBD2 as a possible D gene (6 bases). The germline CDR1 and CDR2 sequences are SGHTA and FQGTGA. The V and J ends lost 3 bases and 2 bases respectively, with 11 bases between them. This CDR3 contains 15 residues. CDR3 bases: TGTGCCAGCAGCTTCGCGAGCGGGCCCTACAATGAGCAGTTCTTC. Residues: CASSFASGPYNEQFF.

The J gene is TRBJ2-7, the V gene TRBV7-9; no clear D. Trimming shortened V by 5 bases and J by 3 bases, and 14 bases separated the two germline ends. The CDR3 is 14 residues long. Germline V gene data show CDR1 as SEHNR and CDR2 as FQNEAQ (reference sequence). CDR3 bases: TGTGCCAGCAGCGCCGAACACTTATACTACGAGCAGTACTTC. Its protein is CASSAEHLYYEQYF.

This clonotype was detected only once. This chain uses TRBV19 with TRBJ2-4; no clear D gene. The CDR3 totals 15 residues. Germline V gene data show CDR1 as LNHDA and CDR2 as SQIVND (reference sequence). Trimming cost V 3 bases and J 0 bases, with 9 bases left between them. CDR3 nucleotides: TGTGCCAGTAGTATCGGAGAGCTAGCCAAAAACATTCAGTACTTC. Protein product: CASSIGELAKNIQYF. Combining the CDR3 with reference TRBV19 and TRBJ2-4 gives the whole variable domain DGGITQSPKYLFRKEGQNVTLSCEQNLNHDAMYWYRQDPGQGLRLIYYSQIVNDFQKGDIAEGYSVSREKKESFPLTVTSAQKNPTAFYLCASSIGELAKNIQYFGAGTRLSVL.

This sequence joins TRBV18 and TRBJ2-7, with 7 bases aligning to TRBD2. Per germline, CDR1 KGHSH and CDR2 LQKENI. This CDR3 comprises 13 residues. V lost 3 bases and J lost 5; bases outside the gene matches: 4. CDR3 coding DNA: TGTGCCAGCTCACCCGGGACTATCGACGAGCAGTACTTC. Translation gives CASSPGTIDEQYF.

The gene calls are TRBV7-9 and TRBJ2-7; 7 bases map to TRBD1. J was trimmed by 4 bases and V by 5 bases; bases with no gene match: 11. Germline V gene sequence: CDR1 SEHNR, CDR2 FQNEAQ (reference sequence). The CDR3 contains 15 residues. This CDR3 reads CASSPVRTGPYEQYF. DNA of the CDR3: TGTGCCAGCAGCCCAGTCCGGACAGGACCGTACGAGCAGTACTTC. The full variable domain, completed using reference TRBV7-9 and TRBJ2-7, is DTGVSQNPRHKITKRGQNVTFRCDPISEHNRLYWYRQTLGQGPEFLTYFQNEAQLEKSRLLSDRFSAERPKGSFSTLEIQRTEQGDSAMYLCASSPVRTGPYEQYFGPGTRLTVT.

The rearrangement links TRBV28 to TRBJ1-2, with TRBD1 as a possible D gene (5 bases). The length of the CDR3 is 16 residues. The V end lost 4 bases, the J end lost 5 bases, and 20 bases lay between the germline ends. Germline V gene sequence: CDR1 MDHEN, CDR2 SYDVKM. The CDR3 region is CASSSPTDIVIYGYTF. The DNA of the CDR3 is TGTGCCAGCAGTTCGCCAACGGACATCGTGATATATGGCTACACCTTC.

The CDR3 region is CASSLLGGQRQSSYNEQFF. CDR3 DNA sequence: TGTGCCAGCAGCTTACTCGGGGGCCAGCGGCAGAGCTCCTACAATGAGCAGTTCTTC. This chain joins TRBV7-9 and TRBJ2-1; D possibly matches TRBD1 or TRBD2 (6 bases each). In germline, CDR1 is SEHNR, CDR2 FQNEAQ (reference sequence). CDR3 length: 19 amino acids. V was pared by 2 bases and J by 0 bases, with 20 bases between.